The 28 T cell receptor beta chains listed next were all sequenced from one sample in a study of OX40 agonist ivuxolimab in advanced cancers. The repertoire was sequenced with immunoSEQ multiplex PCR; TCRdb's copy has only in-frame clones and lacks some. The data show about 64,000 clones, approximately 88% seen once. Sequencing used CD4+ or CD8+ T cells sorted from blood, obtained in a trial of the OX40 agonist ivuxolimab. The receptor source for this set is an adult with an advanced solid tumor such as melanoma, head and neck, liver or kidney cancer.

The chain employs TRBV18 and TRBJ1-4; D is perhaps TRBD1 (6 bases). Germline V CDR1 and CDR2: KGHSH, LQKENI. The germline V and J ends were trimmed by 0 bases and 6 bases, with 11 bases remaining between them. The CDR3 runs 15 residues. CDR3: CASSPPGGADEKLFF. As DNA, the CDR3 is TGTGCCAGCTCACCACCTGGGGGGGCTGATGAAAAACTGTTTTTT.

This clone was recorded a few times. The chain combines TRBV10-3 with TRBJ2-4; no firm D call. The CDR3 contains 12 residues. Germline V CDR1 and CDR2: ENHRY, SYGVKD. Trimming removed 10 bases from V and 6 bases from J, with 13 bases in between. CDR3 loop: CATSSAGNIQYF. In DNA, the CDR3 is TGTGCCACCTCGTCTGCTGGAAACATTCAGTACTTC.

The chain links TRBV7-9 to TRBJ2-3; 8 nucleotides line up with TRBD1. Per the germline V gene, CDR1 is SEHNR and CDR2 is FQNEAQ (reference sequence). The CDR3 consists of 16 residues. Unmatched junction bases numbered 4, after V lost 1 base and J lost 1 base. The CDR3 bases are TGTGCCAGCAGCTTAGTGATGGGACAGGGCACAGATACGCAGTATTTT. It is translated as CASSLVMGQGTDTQYF.

This chain uses TRBV28 with TRBJ1-5; D possibly corresponds to TRBD1 (5 bases). V was cut by 5 bases and J by 1 base, with 12 bases left in between. This CDR3 has 15 amino acids. Germline CDR1 is MDHEN and CDR2 is SYDVKM. In DNA, the CDR3 is TGTGCCAGCAGTGGAGGGGATTCGAGCAATCAGCCCCAGCATTTT. The encoded protein is CASSGGDSSNQPQHF.

This clone was seen once. This chain uses TRBV5-6 with TRBJ2-1, with 9 bases matching TRBD2. Per germline, CDR1 SGHDT and CDR2 YYEEEE. V trimming: 0 bases; J trimming: 3 bases; junction bases outside the gene matches: 4. There are 16 residues in the CDR3. The CDR3: CASSLGGRAFYNEQFF. The CDR3 DNA follows: TGTGCCAGCAGCTTGGGCGGGAGGGCATTCTACAATGAGCAGTTCTTC. Complete variable domain (other parts from reference TRBV5-6 and TRBJ2-1): DAGVTQSPTHLIKTRGQQVTLRCSPKSGHDTVSWYQQALGQGPQFIFQYYEEEERQRGNFPDRFSGHQFPNYSSELNVNALLLGDSALYLCASSLGGRAFYNEQFFGPGTRLTVL.

This chain uses TRBV30 with TRBJ2-2, with D possibly matching TRBD2 (5 bases). V lost 2 bases and J 2 bases, leaving 6 bases between the germline ends. Germline CDR1 GTSNPN, CDR2 SVGIG (reference sequence). The CDR3 covers 13 residues. The CDR3 loop reads CAWSPGNTGELFF. In DNA, the CDR3 is TGTGCCTGGAGTCCGGGAAACACCGGGGAGCTGTTTTTT.

The gene calls are TRBV5-6 and TRBJ1-1; D unresolved. CDR1 is SGHDT, CDR2 YYEEEE, per germline. V was trimmed by 1 base and J by 1 base, leaving 5 bases between them. The CDR3 has 13 residues. In DNA, the CDR3 is TGTGCCAGCAGCTTGACATGGAACACTGAAGCTTTCTTT. This gives the protein CASSLTWNTEAFF.

The rearrangement uses TRBV11-3 and TRBJ2-2; a weak D match, TRBD1 (6 bases). V was pared by 4 bases and J by 5 bases, with 17 bases between. The CDR3 is 16 amino acids. The germline V gene encodes CDR1 SGHNT and CDR2 YENEEA. The CDR3 protein is CASSSTSGHPTGELFF. Here the CDR3 DNA reads TGTGCCAGCAGCTCAACCTCGGGACACCCTACCGGGGAGCTGTTTTTT.

The CDR3 DNA sequence: TGTGCCAGCAGCTCCCGGGGGACTACCCACACAGATACGCAGTATTTT. It translates to CASSSRGTTHTDTQYF. The chain is built from TRBV5-5 and TRBJ2-3, with TRBD2 matching 7 bases. CDR1 is SGHKS, CDR2 YYEKEE, per germline (reference sequence). The trim removed 3 bases at V and 2 bases at J, leaving 9 bases unmatched. This CDR3 is 16 amino acids long. Complete variable domain (other parts from reference TRBV5-5 and TRBJ2-3): DAGVTQSPTHLIKTRGQQVTLRCSPISGHKSVSWYQQVLGQGPQFIFQYYEKEERGRGNFPDRFSARQFPNYSSELNVNALLLGDSALYLCASSSRGTTHTDTQYFGPGTRLTVL.

The chain employs TRBV7-2 and TRBJ1-2; D is unclear. This CDR3 region has 16 residues. V gave up 5 bases and J gave up 4 bases, with 20 bases separating them. The germline gives CDR1 SGHTA, CDR2 FQGNSA. CDR3: CASSHFRGDGFYGYTF. The DNA of the CDR3 is TGTGCCAGCAGCCATTTCCGGGGTGACGGGTTCTATGGCTACACCTTC.

This sequence joins TRBV6-6 and TRBJ2-3; 13 bases line up with TRBD2. Trimming took 6 bases from V and 4 from J; bases not matched to a gene: 4. The CDR3 totals 15 residues. Germline CDR1 reads MNHNY; CDR2 reads SVGAGI (reference sequence). DNA of the CDR3: TGTGCCAGCAGGGAGACTAGCGGGAGGCCAGATACGCAGTATTTT. It is translated as CASRETSGRPDTQYF.

This clone was recorded only once. The chain has TRBV28 and TRBJ2-7; 8 positions agree with TRBD2. Germline V gene data show CDR1 as MDHEN and CDR2 as SYDVKM. The CDR3 covers 15 residues. V was clipped by 5 bases and J by 3 bases; unmatched bases: 9. The CDR3 loop is CASSLSAGVYYEQYF. Written as DNA, the CDR3 is TGTGCCAGCAGTCTATCAGCGGGAGTGTACTACGAGCAGTACTTC.

V and J are TRBV5-1 and TRBJ2-2; D is uncertain. The CDR3 extends over 13 amino acids. The V gene lost 0 bases and the J gene lost 6 bases, with 6 bases spanning the gap. Germline CDR1 and CDR2: SGHRS and YFSETQ. CDR3 nucleotides: TGCGCCAGCAGCTTGGTTGAGTCCGGGGAGCTGTTTTTT. This gives the protein CASSLVESGELFF.

The chain combines TRBV19 with TRBJ1-4; 7 nucleotides agree with TRBD1. The V and J ends lost 5 bases and 4 bases, in that order; junction bases with no gene match: 7. The CDR3 totals 15 residues. Germline loops: CDR1 LNHDA, CDR2 SQIVND (reference sequence). The CDR3 coding sequence is TGTGCCAGTAGTTCCAGGGGGGGAGGTAATGAAAAACTGTTTTTT. Translation: CASSSRGGGNEKLFF.

The chain couples TRBV11-2 to TRBJ2-7; weak D call: TRBD1 (6 bases). The germline gives CDR1 SGHAT, CDR2 FQNNGV. This CDR3 spans 14 amino acids. Trimming shortened V by 2 bases and J by 5 bases, and 13 bases separated the two germline ends. CDR3 DNA: TGTGCCAGCAGCTTATGGGGGACATCAGACGAGCAGTACTTC. The encoded protein is CASSLWGTSDEQYF. The full variable domain, with the rest looked up from reference TRBV11-2 and TRBJ2-7, is EAGVAQSPRYKIIEKRQSVAFWCNPISGHATLYWYQQILGQGPKLLIQFQNNGVVDDSQLPKDRFSAERLKGVDSTLKIQPAKLEDSAVYLCASSLWGTSDEQYFGPGTRLTVT.

V gene TRBV10-1 combines with J gene TRBJ2-3; 8 bases are a match to TRBD2. Germline values: CDR1 WNHNN, CDR2 SYGVQD (reference sequence). V shed 3 bases, J shed 0 bases, and the junction held 5 bases outside the gene matches. The length of the CDR3 is 16 residues. The CDR3 coding sequence is TGCGCCAGCAGTGAAGGGCTAGCGGGTAGCACAGATACGCAGTATTTT. This codes for CASSEGLAGSTDTQYF.

The chain combines TRBV7-9 with TRBJ1-6, with D hard to call. The germline V gene has CDR1 SEHNR and CDR2 FQNEAQ (reference sequence). Trimming removed 4 bases from V and 16 bases from J, with 11 bases in between. The CDR3 runs to 11 residues. The CDR3 reads CASSSNLKLHF. The CDR3 nucleotides read TGTGCCAGCAGCTCCAACTTGAAGCTCCACTTT.

CDR3 sequence (DNA): TGTGCCTTCCGGCCCCGGAACTCTGGAAACACCATATATTTT. Protein product: CAFRPRNSGNTIYF. The chain is built from TRBV30 and TRBJ1-3; D is unclear. The CDR3 is 14 residues long. In germline, CDR1 is GTSNPN, CDR2 SVGIG (reference sequence). Trimming pared 7 bases from V and 0 bases from J, leaving 13 bases between.

The chain combines TRBV5-1 with TRBJ2-1; 10 bases align to TRBD2. CDR3 length equals 15 residues. The V segment lost 4 bases and the J segment 4 bases; nucleotides outside the gene matches: 5. Germline V gene data show CDR1 as SGHRS and CDR2 as YFSETQ. CDR3 nucleotides: TGCGCCAGCAGCATAACTAGCGGGGAATACAATGAGCAGTTCTTC. This encodes CASSITSGEYNEQFF.

The V gene is TRBV19, the J gene TRBJ2-2; 10 positions agree with TRBD2. V lost 4 bases and J lost 5; bases outside the gene matches: 13. The CDR3 totals 18 residues. Germline values: CDR1 LNHDA, CDR2 SQIVND (reference sequence). CDR3 amino acids: CASSSGASGSLDTGELFF. The CDR3, as DNA: TGTGCCAGTAGTAGCGGAGCTAGCGGGAGTTTAGATACCGGGGAGCTGTTTTTT.

The V call is TRBV19, the J call TRBJ1-4, with 9 bases that match TRBD1. CDR3 size: 17 residues. J lost 1 base, V lost 8 bases, and 11 bases had no gene match. Germline-derived CDR1 and CDR2 are LNHDA and SQIVND (reference sequence). CDR3 protein: CASRAGQGIGTNEKLFF. Written as DNA, the CDR3 is TGTGCCAGTCGGGCGGGACAGGGTATAGGAACTAATGAAAAACTGTTTTTT.

The rearrangement joins TRBV13 to TRBJ2-3; no clear D. V was cut by 5 bases and J by 0 bases, with 15 bases left in between. CDR3 size: 16 residues. Looked up from germline, CDR1 is PRHDT and CDR2 is FYEKMQ (reference sequence). The CDR3 loop reads CASSPSGDDSTDTQYF. CDR3 coding DNA: TGTGCCAGCAGCCCATCAGGAGACGATAGCACAGATACGCAGTATTTT.

This chain uses TRBV4-1 with TRBJ1-2; unclear D gene. The ends were cut back, 3 bases at V and 1 base at J, with 12 bases in the middle. Germline values: CDR1 MGHRA, CDR2 YSYEKL. CDR3 length: 15 amino acids. This CDR3 reads CASSQGFPFNYGYTF. The CDR3 bases are TGCGCCAGCAGCCAGGGCTTCCCCTTTAACTATGGCTACACCTTC.

This chain joins TRBV5-6 and TRBJ2-7, with 13 nucleotides matching TRBD2. This CDR3 region has 17 residues. V shed 4 bases and J 5 bases; nucleotides not matched to a gene: 12. Germline V gene lookup returns CDR1 SGHDT and CDR2 YYEEEE. CDR3 sequence: CASSTYGTSGTSNEQYF. CDR3 sequence (DNA): TGTGCCAGCAGCACGTACGGGACTAGCGGGACCAGCAACGAGCAGTACTTC.

The chain uses TRBV28 and TRBJ1-2; perhaps TRBD1 as D (6 bases). This CDR3 has 12 amino acids. Germline CDR1 and CDR2: MDHEN and SYDVKM. Between the trimmed V and J ends, which lost 7 bases and 7 bases, there was a span of 13 bases. The CDR3: CASTRGGGGYTF. The DNA for the CDR3 is TGTGCCAGCACCCGAGGGGGAGGTGGCTACACCTTC.

V and J are TRBV9 and TRBJ1-1; D might be TRBD1 (5 bases). The ends were cut back, 7 bases at V and 1 base at J, with 11 bases in the middle. The CDR3 consists of 13 residues. Per the germline V gene, CDR1 is SGDLS and CDR2 is YYNGEE. CDR3 amino acids: CASAQGGNTEAFF. The CDR3 DNA reads as TGTGCCAGCGCGCAGGGCGGGAACACTGAAGCTTTCTTT.

V is TRBV19 and J is TRBJ1-5; D is possibly TRBD1 (6 bases). CDR1 and CDR2 from the germline V gene are LNHDA and SQIVND (reference sequence). V was cut by 6 bases and J by 0 bases, with 12 bases left in between. This CDR3 has 15 amino acids. The CDR3 DNA reads TGTGCCAGTAGGACAGACAGGTATAGCAATCAGCCCCAGCATTTT. This translates into CASRTDRYSNQPQHF.

This chain connects TRBV30 to TRBJ1-3; unclear D gene. This CDR3 comprises 12 residues. Germline V gene data show CDR1 as GTSNPN and CDR2 as SVGIG (reference sequence). V lost 5 bases and J 4 bases, leaving 9 bases between the germline ends. CDR3: CAWHLFGNTIYF. CDR3 bases: TGTGCCTGGCATCTTTTCGGAAACACCATATATTTT.